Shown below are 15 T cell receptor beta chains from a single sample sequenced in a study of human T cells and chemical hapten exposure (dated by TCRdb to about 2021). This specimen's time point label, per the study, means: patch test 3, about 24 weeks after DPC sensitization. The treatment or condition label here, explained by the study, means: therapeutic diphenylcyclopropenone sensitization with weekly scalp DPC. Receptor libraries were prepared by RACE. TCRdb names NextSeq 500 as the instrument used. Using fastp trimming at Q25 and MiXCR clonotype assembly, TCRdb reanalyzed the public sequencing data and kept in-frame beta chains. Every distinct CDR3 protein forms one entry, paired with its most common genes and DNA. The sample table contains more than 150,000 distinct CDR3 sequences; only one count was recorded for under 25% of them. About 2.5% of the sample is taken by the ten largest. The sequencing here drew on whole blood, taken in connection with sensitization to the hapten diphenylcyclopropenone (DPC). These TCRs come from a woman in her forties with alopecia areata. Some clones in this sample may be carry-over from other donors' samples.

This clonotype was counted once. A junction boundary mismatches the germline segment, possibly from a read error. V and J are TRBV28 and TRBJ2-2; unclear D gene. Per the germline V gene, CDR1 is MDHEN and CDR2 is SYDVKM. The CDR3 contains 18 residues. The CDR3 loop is CASCLWQDPYSNTGELFF. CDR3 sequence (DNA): TGTGCCAGCTGTTTATGGCAGGATCCGTACTCGAACACCGGGGAGCTGTTTTTT.

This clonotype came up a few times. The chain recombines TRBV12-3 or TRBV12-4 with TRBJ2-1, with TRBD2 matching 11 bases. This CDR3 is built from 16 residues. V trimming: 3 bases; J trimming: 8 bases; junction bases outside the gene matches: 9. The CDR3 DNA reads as TGTGCCAGCAGTTTCTACTTAGCGGGAGGGGGGGATGAGCAGTTCTTC. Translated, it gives CASSFYLAGGGDEQFF.

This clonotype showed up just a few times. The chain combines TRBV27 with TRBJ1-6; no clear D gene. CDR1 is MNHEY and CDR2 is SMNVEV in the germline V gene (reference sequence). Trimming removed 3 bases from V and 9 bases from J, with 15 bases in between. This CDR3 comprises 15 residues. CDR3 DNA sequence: TGTGCCAGCAGTTTTACCAACACGGGCGGTTCACCCCTCCACTTT. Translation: CASSFTNTGGSPLHF.

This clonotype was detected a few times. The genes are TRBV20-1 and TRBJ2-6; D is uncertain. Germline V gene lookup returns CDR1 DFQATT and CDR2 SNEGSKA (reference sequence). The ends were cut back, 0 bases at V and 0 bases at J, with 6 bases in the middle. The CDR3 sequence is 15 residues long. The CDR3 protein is CSARDHSSGANVLTF. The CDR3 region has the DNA TGCAGTGCTAGAGATCACAGCTCTGGGGCCAACGTCCTGACTTTC.

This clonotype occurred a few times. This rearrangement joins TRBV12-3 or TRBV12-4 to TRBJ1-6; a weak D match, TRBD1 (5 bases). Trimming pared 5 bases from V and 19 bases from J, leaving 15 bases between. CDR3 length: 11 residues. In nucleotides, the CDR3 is TGTGCCAGCAGTCTTGGGGGAGATCCTCACTTT. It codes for CASSLGGDPHF.

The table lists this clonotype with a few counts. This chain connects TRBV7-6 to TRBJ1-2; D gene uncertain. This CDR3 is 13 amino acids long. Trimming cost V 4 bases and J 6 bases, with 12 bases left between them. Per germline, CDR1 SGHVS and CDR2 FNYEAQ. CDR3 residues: CASSSTEKNGYTF. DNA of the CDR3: TGTGCCAGCAGCTCGACTGAAAAAAATGGCTACACCTTC.

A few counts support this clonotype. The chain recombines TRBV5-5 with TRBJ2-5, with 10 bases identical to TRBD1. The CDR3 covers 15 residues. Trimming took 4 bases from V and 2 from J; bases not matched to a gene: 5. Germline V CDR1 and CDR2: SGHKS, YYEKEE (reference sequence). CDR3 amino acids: CASSGGTGVQETQYF. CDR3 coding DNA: TGTGCCAGCAGCGGGGGGACAGGGGTACAAGAGACCCAGTACTTC.

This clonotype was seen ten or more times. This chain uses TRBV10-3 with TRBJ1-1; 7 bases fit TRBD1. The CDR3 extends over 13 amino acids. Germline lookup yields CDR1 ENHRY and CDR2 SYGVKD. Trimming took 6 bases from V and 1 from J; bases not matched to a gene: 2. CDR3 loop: CAIRGDRNTEAFF. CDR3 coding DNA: TGTGCCATCAGGGGGGACAGGAACACTGAAGCTTTCTTT.

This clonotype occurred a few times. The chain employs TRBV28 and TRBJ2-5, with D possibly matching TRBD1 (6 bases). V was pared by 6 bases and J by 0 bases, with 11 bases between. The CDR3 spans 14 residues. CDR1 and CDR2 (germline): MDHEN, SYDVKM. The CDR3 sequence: CASSTTGNQETQYF. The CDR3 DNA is TGTGCCAGCAGCACAACAGGGAACCAAGAGACCCAGTACTTC.

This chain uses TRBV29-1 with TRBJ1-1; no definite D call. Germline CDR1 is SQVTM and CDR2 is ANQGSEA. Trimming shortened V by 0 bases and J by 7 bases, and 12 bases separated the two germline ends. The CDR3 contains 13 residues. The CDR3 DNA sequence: TGCAGCGTTGAAGATAGAACCGATTTTGAAGCTTTCTTT. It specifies CSVEDRTDFEAFF.

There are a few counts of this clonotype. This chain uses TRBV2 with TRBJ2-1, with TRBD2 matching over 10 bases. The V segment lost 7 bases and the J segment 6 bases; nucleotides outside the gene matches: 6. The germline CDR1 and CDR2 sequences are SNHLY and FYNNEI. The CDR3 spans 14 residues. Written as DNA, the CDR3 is TGTGCCAGCATGTCAGCGGGAGGGACCAATGAGCAGTTCTTC. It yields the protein CASMSAGGTNEQFF.

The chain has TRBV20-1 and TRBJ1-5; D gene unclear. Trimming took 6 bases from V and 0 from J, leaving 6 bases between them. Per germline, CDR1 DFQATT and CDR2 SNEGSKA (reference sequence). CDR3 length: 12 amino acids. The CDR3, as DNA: TGCAGTGCCCCGTATAGCAATCAGCCCCAGCATTTT. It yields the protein CSAPYSNQPQHF.

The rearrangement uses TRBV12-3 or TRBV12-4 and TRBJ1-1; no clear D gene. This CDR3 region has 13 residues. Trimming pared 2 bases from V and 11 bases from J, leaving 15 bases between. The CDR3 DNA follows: TGTGCCAGCAGTTTAAACGGACGGAACGTGGCTTTCTTT. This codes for CASSLNGRNVAFF.

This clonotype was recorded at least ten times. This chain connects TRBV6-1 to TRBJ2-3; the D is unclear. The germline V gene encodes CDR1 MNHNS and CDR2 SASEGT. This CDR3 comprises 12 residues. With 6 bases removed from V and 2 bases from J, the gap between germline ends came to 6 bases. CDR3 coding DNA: TGTGCCAGCAGAGCTATCACAGATACGCAGTATTTT. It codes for CASRAITDTQYF.

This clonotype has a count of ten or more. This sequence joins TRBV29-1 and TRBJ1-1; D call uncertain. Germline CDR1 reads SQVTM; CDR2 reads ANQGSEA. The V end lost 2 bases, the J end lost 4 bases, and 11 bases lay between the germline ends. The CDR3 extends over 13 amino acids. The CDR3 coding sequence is TGCAGCGTTGAACTGGCGGTGGGCACTGAAGCTTTCTTT. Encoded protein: CSVELAVGTEAFF. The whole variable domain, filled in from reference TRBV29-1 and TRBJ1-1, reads SAVISQKPSRDICQRGTSLTIQCQVDSQVTMMFWYRQQPGQSLTLIATANQGSEATYESGFVIDKFPISRPNLTFSTLTVSNMSPEDSSIYLCSVELAVGTEAFFGQGTRLTVV.